This passage covers 8 T cell receptor beta chains from one sample sequenced in a study of neurological immune-mediated disorders. Each CDR3 protein is one row after TCRdb ran MiXCR on the 5' RACE reads. This table holds tens of thousands of distinct CDR3 sequences, around 2.9% found once. Documented time point: longitudinal time-point 1 (baseline). The source material was PBMCs. The source is a woman aged 55-69 years with multiple sclerosis.

At least ten counts were recorded for this clonotype. This chain connects TRBV12-3 or TRBV12-4 to TRBJ2-3, with no clear D. The CDR3 length is 11 residues. With 10 bases removed from V and 4 bases from J, the gap between germline ends came to 9 bases. The CDR3: CATTGADTQYF. DNA of the CDR3: TGTGCCACCACTGGGGCAGATACGCAGTATTTT.

This clonotype occurred many times. J is TRBJ2-1 and V is TRBV5-1; TRBD1 aligns across 9 bases. CDR1 and CDR2 from the germline V gene are SGHRS and YFSETQ. The CDR3 extends over 12 amino acids. Trimming removed 4 bases from V and 10 bases from J; junction bases left unmatched: 3. The CDR3 loop reads CASSGGTGEQFF. The CDR3 DNA follows: TGCGCCAGCAGCGGGGGGACAGGGGAGCAGTTCTTC.

This clonotype is medium-sized in the sample. The chain uses TRBV10-3 and TRBJ2-7; D is tentatively TRBD1 or TRBD2 (5 bases each). The ends were cut back, 8 bases at V and 5 bases at J, with 19 bases in the middle. The CDR3 runs to 14 residues. Germline V gene data show CDR1 as ENHRY and CDR2 as SYGVKD. The CDR3 DNA reads TGTGCCATCGGCGCCGGGACCCTAGAAGACGAGCAGTACTTC. Protein sequence: CAIGAGTLEDEQYF.

There are many counts of this clonotype. The chain combines TRBV12-3 or TRBV12-4 with TRBJ2-7; D unclear. The CDR3 runs to 15 residues. V shed 2 bases and J shed 0 bases, with 11 bases lying between them. CDR3 coding DNA: TGTGCCAGCAGTTTATGGGGTACCAGCTCCTACGAGCAGTACTTC. Translation gives CASSLWGTSSYEQYF.

The chain links TRBV7-9 to TRBJ2-7; D gene ambiguous. Per the germline V gene, CDR1 is SEHNR and CDR2 is FQNEAQ (reference sequence). V lost 1 base, J lost 3 bases, and 7 bases lay in between. CDR3 length equals 13 residues. DNA for the CDR3: TGTGCCAGCAGCTTAGAGAGCTACTACGAGCAGTACTTC. Translated: CASSLESYYEQYF. Filled out from reference TRBV7-9 and TRBJ2-7, the complete variable domain reads DTGVSQNPRHKITKRGQNVTFRCDPISEHNRLYWYRQTLGQGPEFLTYFQNEAQLEKSRLLSDRFSAERPKGSFSTLEIQRTEQGDSAMYLCASSLESYYEQYFGPGTRLTVT.

This clonotype was observed many times. The chain couples TRBV7-8 to TRBJ2-2; TRBD2 aligns across 8 bases. With 8 bases clipped from V and 4 bases from J, the junction kept 12 bases outside the gene matches. Germline loops: CDR1 SGHVS, CDR2 FQNEAQ. This CDR3 is built from 16 residues. The CDR3 here is CASLILAGGITGELFF. DNA for the CDR3: TGTGCCAGCCTGATATTGGCGGGGGGAATCACCGGGGAGCTGTTTTTT. Based on the CDR3 plus reference TRBV7-8 and TRBJ2-2, the full variable domain is GAGVSQSPRYKVAKRGQDVALRCDPISGHVSLFWYQQALGQGPEFLTYFQNEAQLDKSGLPSDRFFAERPEGSVSTLKIQRTQQEDSAVYLCASLILAGGITGELFFGEGSRLTVL.

This clonotype appeared many times. The chain combines TRBV11-1 with TRBJ2-7; 8 bases are a match to TRBD1. From germline, CDR1 is SGHAT and CDR2 FQDESV (reference sequence). CDR3 length: 14 residues. The J segment lost 3 bases and the V segment lost 6 bases, leaving 7 bases of the junction unmatched. For the CDR3, the DNA is TGTGCCAGCAGATCGGACAGGGAAGGCTACGAGCAGTACTTC. Translating it yields CASRSDREGYEQYF.

At least ten counts were recorded for this clonotype. The chain joins TRBV3-1 to TRBJ1-3; TRBD1 is a possible D gene (5 bases). CDR3 size: 16 residues. CDR1 and CDR2 (germline): LGHDT, YNNKEL (reference sequence). Trimming left V 4 bases short and J 0 bases short, with 13 bases between. The CDR3 sequence is CASSRGRVNSGNTIYF. CDR3 nucleotides: TGTGCCAGCAGCCGGGGCAGGGTCAACTCTGGAAACACCATATATTTT. The complete variable domain, with remaining parts taken from reference TRBV3-1 and TRBJ1-3, reads DTAVSQTPKYLVTQMGNDKSIKCEQNLGHDTMYWYKQDSKKFLKIMFSYNNKELIINETVPNRFSPKSPDKAHLNLHINSLELGDSAVYFCASSRGRVNSGNTIYFGEGSWLTVV.